The 7 T cell receptor beta chains below were found in one sample sequenced in a study of cytomegalovirus exposure and HLA in healthy donors. The PCR made use of 60 Vbeta and 13 Jbeta primers. Profiled with immunoSEQ multiplex PCR; TCRdb holds only in-frame clones, not every one. Of 90,000 to 130,000 clones detected, 80% appear once; the ten largest clones hold 2.5% to 3%. The sample taken for sequencing was PBMCs. The origin of the receptors is a woman aged 55-70 years in good health and CMV-seropositive.

This chain uses TRBV15 with TRBJ1-4, with a tentative D call TRBD1 (6 bases). The ends were cut back, 3 bases at V and 0 bases at J, with 17 bases in the middle. The CDR3 totals 18 residues. CDR1 is LNHNV and CDR2 is YYDKDF in the germline V gene (reference sequence). CDR3 sequence: CATSRGAAAFATNEKLFF. The CDR3 nucleotides are TGTGCCACCAGCAGGGGGGCGGCCGCATTTGCAACTAATGAAAAACTGTTTTTT.

This clone was observed a few times. The V gene is TRBV2, the J gene TRBJ2-1; unclear D gene. Germline V gene sequence: CDR1 SNHLY, CDR2 FYNNEI. The CDR3 runs to 11 residues. Between the trimmed V and J ends, which lost 6 bases and 3 bases, there was a span of 3 bases. The CDR3 sequence is CASRYYNEQFF. Here the CDR3 DNA reads TGTGCCAGCAGATACTACAATGAGCAGTTCTTC.

V gene TRBV11-2 combines with J gene TRBJ2-1; TRBD1 matches at 8 bases. Germline CDR1 is SGHAT and CDR2 is FQNNGV. V shed 6 bases and J 5 bases; nucleotides not matched to a gene: 12. The CDR3 sequence is 16 residues long. As DNA, the CDR3 is TGTGCCAGCAGTTCAGGGGGCAGGGGGCTAAACAATGAGCAGTTCTTC. Translated: CASSSGGRGLNNEQFF.

The chain has TRBV4-2 and TRBJ2-3; 11 bases match TRBD2. CDR1 and CDR2 (germline): LGHNA, YNFKEQ. V shed 1 base, J shed 6 bases, and the junction held 9 bases outside the gene matches. The length of the CDR3 is 17 residues. The CDR3 DNA sequence: TGTGCCAGCAGCCAAGGGATAGCGGGAGGGTTAGCGGATACGCAGTATTTT. The encoded protein is CASSQGIAGGLADTQYF.

The chain employs TRBV2 and TRBJ2-5; D is possibly TRBD2 (6 bases). The germline V gene encodes CDR1 SNHLY and CDR2 FYNNEI. The CDR3 is made up of 12 amino acids. Trimming took 11 bases from V and 0 from J, leaving 10 bases between them. The CDR3 DNA is TGTGCCGGCCGGGACTACCAAGAGACCCAGTACTTC. It codes for CAGRDYQETQYF.

The chain employs TRBV6-5 and TRBJ1-3, with 7 nucleotides matching TRBD1. The germline V gene has CDR1 MNHEY and CDR2 SVGAGI. V was pared by 5 bases and J by 2 bases, with 3 bases of the junction left unmatched. This CDR3 is built from 14 residues. CDR3 loop: CASSQTGAGNTIYF. The CDR3 DNA follows: TGTGCCAGCAGTCAAACAGGGGCTGGAAACACCATATATTTT.

The chain has TRBV18 and TRBJ1-2; 7 bases are a match to TRBD1. With 5 bases clipped from V and 2 bases from J, the junction kept 8 bases outside the gene matches. CDR3 length: 15 residues. CDR1 and CDR2 (germline): KGHSH, LQKENI. DNA for the CDR3: TGTGCCAGCTCATCCCGGACAGGCTCCAACTATGGCTACACCTTC. Protein product: CASSSRTGSNYGYTF.